This T cell receptor beta chain was captured by sequencing in a study of T cell repertoires in cytomegalovirus infection. This clonotype appeared a single time. Its matching antigen is unknown. At one end, the junction sequence differs from germline, possibly due to a read error. MiXCR, applied by TCRdb to the reads, yields one record per CDR3 protein. The sample has hundreds of thousands of distinct CDR3 sequences; approximately 30% are singletons. The length of the CDR3 is 11 residues. Germline lookup yields CDR1 MNHGY and CDR2 SAAAGT. The rearrangement links TRBV6-8 to TRBJ1-1, with no clear D. This clonotype originated in a human donor in good health (CMV status not recorded). Some clones in this sample may be carry-over from other donors' samples. The sequencing here drew on cultured CD8+ T cells from PBMCs, taken from culture after CMV antigen stimulation. The CDR3, as DNA: TGTGTCAGCAGTCGGGCGTCTGTAGCTTTCTTT. Protein sequence: CVSSRASVAFF.